This TCR beta chain comes out of a study of early T cells in non-severe SARS-CoV-2 infection. Findings and limits, study-wide: VDJdb-based matching was biased toward anti-spike CD8 responses and missed private and CD4 specificities.

This clonotype appeared many times. The target antigen is unknown. Individual cDNA molecules were tagged with unique molecular identifiers, the study reported. TCRdb independently ran MiXCR on the 5' RACE reads; one entry per CDR3 protein. This sample carries 95,000 to 100,000 distinct CDR3 sequences, about 11% of them seen once, and the ten largest clones take about 5%. This CDR3 comprises 15 residues. V was cut by 0 bases and J by 2 bases, with 11 bases left in between. The germline gives CDR1 SGHNT, CDR2 YENEEA. Sequencing used whole blood. The chain employs TRBV11-3 and TRBJ2-7; D unresolved. The receptor's source is an adult who was a healthcare worker with PCR-confirmed SARS-CoV-2 infection or an uninfected control (not recorded which). The CDR3 coding sequence is TGTGCCAGCAGCTTAGAGGGCGGCCAGCCCTACGAGCAGTACTTC. As protein: CASSLEGGQPYEQYF.